This T cell receptor (beta chain) originates from a study of technical replicates of blood from several donors. The method was immunoSEQ multiplex PCR; TCRdb's version includes in-frame clones alone and lacks a portion of them. This sample has around 78,000 clones, with nearly 95% found just once. With 2 bases removed from V and 0 bases from J, the gap between germline ends came to 13 bases. Looked up from germline, CDR1 is MDHEN and CDR2 is SYDVKM. The length of the CDR3 is 16 residues. The chain carries TRBV28 and TRBJ1-2; D call uncertain. The receptor comes from a human donor in good health. The specimen was T cells isolated from PBMCs. DNA of the CDR3: TGTGCCAGCAGTTTACGAGTTGAAACAGCTAACTATGGCTACACCTTC. Translating gives CASSLRVETANYGYTF.